The 17 T cell receptor beta chains listed next were all sequenced from one sample in a study of human T cells and chemical hapten exposure (dated by TCRdb to the early 2020s). The time point label here, explained by the study, means: pre-sensitization, week 0. The label giving this sample's treatment or condition can be read as: therapeutic diphenylcyclopropenone sensitization with weekly scalp DPC. The library was obtained by RACE. The instrument given in TCRdb is NextSeq 500. The public reads were run again by TCRdb, first through fastp at Q25 and then through MiXCR, and only productive beta chains were kept. When rows share a CDR3 protein, they turn into one entry using the most common DNA and genes. The sample table lists 300,000 to 450,000 distinct CDR3 sequences, about 5.1% of them with a count of one. The ten largest clones capture just over 2.5% of the sample. The material was whole blood, obtained in connection with sensitization to the hapten diphenylcyclopropenone (DPC). These receptors all stem from a woman in her fifties or sixties with alopecia areata. Some clones in this sample may be carry-over from other donors' samples.

This clonotype was detected many times. V gene TRBV11-2 combines with J gene TRBJ2-1; D not resolved. Trimming pared 2 bases from V and 3 bases from J, leaving 8 bases between. Germline-derived CDR1 and CDR2 are SGHAT and FQNNGV. This CDR3 contains 14 residues. The CDR3 spells CASSLQSGYNEQFF. The CDR3 DNA reads TGTGCCAGCAGCTTACAATCTGGCTACAATGAGCAGTTCTTC.

The chain is built from TRBV29-1 and TRBJ1-1, with D perhaps matching TRBD1 (5 bases). Germline loops: CDR1 SQVTM, CDR2 ANQGSEA. V lost 6 bases and J 0 bases, leaving 11 bases between the germline ends. The CDR3 totals 13 residues. The CDR3 nucleotides read TGCAGCGTGGGGGACGGAGTGAACACTGAAGCTTTCTTT. It encodes CSVGDGVNTEAFF.

In this sample, this clonotype turned up a few times. This chain links TRBV7-9 with TRBJ1-3, with 8 nucleotides matching TRBD1. The CDR3 length is 15 residues. The V gene's germline CDR1 is SEHNR and CDR2 FQNEAQ (reference sequence). Losses at the gene ends were 1 base for V and 4 bases for J; bases not matched to a gene: 3. CDR3 region: CASSLESGGGNTIYF. In nucleotides, the CDR3 is TGTGCCAGCAGCTTAGAATCAGGGGGCGGAAACACCATATATTTT. Using reference TRBV7-9 and TRBJ1-3 for the parts outside the CDR3, the full variable domain is DTGVSQNPRHKITKRGQNVTFRCDPISEHNRLYWYRQTLGQGPEFLTYFQNEAQLEKSRLLSDRFSAERPKGSFSTLEIQRTEQGDSAMYLCASSLESGGGNTIYFGEGSWLTVV.

The chain employs TRBV5-1 and TRBJ2-5, with 10 bases identical to TRBD2. Per germline, CDR1 SGHRS and CDR2 YFSETQ. V lost 4 bases to trimming and J lost 4 bases; unmatched junction nucleotides: 7. The CDR3 contains 15 residues. CDR3 residues: CASSHGTSVRETQYF. The CDR3 DNA sequence: TGCGCCAGCAGCCATGGGACTAGCGTCAGAGAGACCCAGTACTTC.

This clonotype was detected many times. The V and J genes are TRBV18 and TRBJ2-7; no clear D. Germline V gene lookup returns CDR1 KGHSH and CDR2 LQKENI. The V gene lost 4 bases and the J gene lost 5 bases, with 15 bases spanning the gap. The CDR3 has 14 residues. CDR3 bases: TGTGCCAGCTCACTGAAGGCGGCCCCGGACGAGCAGTACTTC. Its translation: CASSLKAAPDEQYF.

Ten or more counts support this clonotype. The chain is built from TRBV7-6 and TRBJ2-6; tentatively, D is TRBD2 (6 bases). The germline CDR1 and CDR2 sequences are SGHVS and FNYEAQ. The CDR3 consists of 15 residues. V shed 5 bases and J shed 1 base, with 9 bases lying between them. CDR3 coding DNA: TGTGCCAGCAGCCGGGACTTTTCTGGGGCCAACGTCCTGACTTTC. It encodes CASSRDFSGANVLTF.

The sample holds a few counts of this clonotype. The chain couples TRBV12-3 or TRBV12-4 to TRBJ2-7, with a possible D match to TRBD2 (6 bases). The CDR3 runs to 12 residues. V lost 5 bases, J lost 3 bases, and 8 bases lay in between. CDR3 DNA: TGTGCCAGCAGTGGGGACTTCTACGAGCAGTACTTC. Protein: CASSGDFYEQYF.

Ten or more counts support this clonotype. This rearrangement joins TRBV7-2 to TRBJ2-4, with 10 positions matching TRBD2. Germline assignment: CDR1 SGHTA and CDR2 FQGNSA. V was clipped by 2 bases and J by 7 bases; unmatched bases: 8. This CDR3 spans 16 amino acids. The CDR3 region has the DNA TGTGCCAGCAGCTTAATGCTGCTAGCGGGAGAGAACATTCAGTACTTC. It specifies CASSLMLLAGENIQYF.

This clonotype was seen repeatedly, ten times or more. The chain has TRBV29-1 and TRBJ2-2; D is possibly TRBD1 (5 bases). Germline V gives CDR1 SQVTM, CDR2 ANQGSEA. V lost 0 bases and J 0 bases, leaving 5 bases between the germline ends. The CDR3 totals 14 residues. Here the CDR3 reads CSVEEGANTGELFF. The CDR3 bases are TGCAGCGTTGAAGAAGGGGCGAACACCGGGGAGCTGTTTTTT.

Only a few counts were recorded for this clonotype. The V and J genes are TRBV13 and TRBJ2-3; 15 bases match TRBD2. The CDR3 is made up of 18 amino acids. Trimming at V came to 4 bases and at J to 0 bases, leaving 5 bases not matched to a gene. The germline V gene has CDR1 PRHDT and CDR2 FYEKMQ (reference sequence). The CDR3 region has the DNA TGTGCCAGCAGCTGGGGACTAGCGGGGGGTTCTAGCACAGATACGCAGTATTTT. The encoded protein is CASSWGLAGGSSTDTQYF.

In its sample, this clonotype was seen many times. The chain carries TRBV7-6 and TRBJ1-6; the D is unclear. The germline CDR1 and CDR2 sequences are SGHVS and FNYEAQ. The germline V and J ends were trimmed by 4 bases and 4 bases, with 5 bases remaining between them. This CDR3 spans 13 amino acids. DNA for the CDR3: TGTGCCAGCAGCTCCCTTTATAATTCACCCCTCCACTTT. It encodes CASSSLYNSPLHF.

This chain links TRBV6-2 or TRBV6-3 with TRBJ2-1; 13 nucleotides line up with TRBD2. Unmatched junction bases numbered 5, after V lost 4 bases and J lost 8 bases. Germline CDR1 MNHEY, CDR2 SVGEGT. The CDR3 loop spans 15 amino acids. CDR3 coding DNA: TGTGCCAGCAGTTTCGGACTAGCGGGAGTATATGAGCAGTTCTTC. Translating gives CASSFGLAGVYEQFF.

This clonotype was detected many times. V gene TRBV9 combines with J gene TRBJ2-2; 7 nucleotides align to TRBD2. Germline CDR1 reads SGDLS; CDR2 reads YYNGEE. With V trimmed by 0 bases and J by 3 bases, 2 bases remained unmatched. The length of the CDR3 is 15 residues. The CDR3 nucleotides are TGTGCCAGCAGCGTAGGCGGGAGTCACACCGGGGAGCTGTTTTTT. It yields the protein CASSVGGSHTGELFF.

This clonotype has at least ten counts. V is TRBV20-1 and J is TRBJ2-3, with D possibly being TRBD2 (5 bases). This CDR3 is 14 amino acids long. With 1 base removed from V and 8 bases from J, the gap between germline ends came to 16 bases. CDR1 and CDR2 from the germline V gene are DFQATT and SNEGSKA (reference sequence). This CDR3 reads CSARASGATSTQYF. The CDR3 nucleotides are TGCAGTGCTAGAGCGAGCGGAGCTACTTCTACGCAGTATTTT.

This clonotype showed up many times. The chain joins TRBV12-3 or TRBV12-4 to TRBJ2-1; TRBD2 agrees at 9 bases. The V and J ends lost 4 bases and 2 bases, in that order; junction bases with no gene match: 0. The CDR3 has 14 residues. CDR3 residues: CASSSSGAYNEQFF. The CDR3 DNA sequence: TGTGCCAGCAGTTCTAGCGGGGCCTACAATGAGCAGTTCTTC.

Written as DNA, the CDR3 is TGTGCCAGCGGGAGATTGGACATCCTCCAGACTGAAGCTTTCTTT. Protein sequence: CASGRLDILQTEAFF. The V call is TRBV6-2 or TRBV6-3, the J call TRBJ1-1; the D gene is possibly TRBD1 (5 bases). CDR3 length: 15 residues. V lost 8 bases, J lost 5 bases, and 21 bases lay in between. Germline values: CDR1 MNHEY, CDR2 SVGEGT.

The V call is TRBV29-1, the J call TRBJ2-7; D may be TRBD2 (6 bases). Trimming removed 0 bases at V and 2 bases at J, with 17 bases between. CDR3 size: 16 residues. Germline CDR1 is SQVTM and CDR2 is ANQGSEA. DNA for the CDR3: TGCAGCGTTGAAGATCGACGCCTGGGACTTACCTACGAGCAGTACTTC. It is translated as CSVEDRRLGLTYEQYF.